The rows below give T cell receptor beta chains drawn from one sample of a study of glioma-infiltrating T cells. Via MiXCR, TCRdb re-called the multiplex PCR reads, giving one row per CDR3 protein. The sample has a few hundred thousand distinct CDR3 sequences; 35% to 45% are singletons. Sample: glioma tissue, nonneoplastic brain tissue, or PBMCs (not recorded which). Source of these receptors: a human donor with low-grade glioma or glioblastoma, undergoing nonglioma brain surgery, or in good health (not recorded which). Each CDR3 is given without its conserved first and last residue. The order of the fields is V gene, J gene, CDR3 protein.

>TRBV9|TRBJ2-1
ASSAHLSGRYNEQF
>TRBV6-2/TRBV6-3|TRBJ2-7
ASRTPGTVQRSEQY
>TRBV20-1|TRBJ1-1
SARSWNTGAF
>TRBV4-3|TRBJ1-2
ASRIDRSPHT
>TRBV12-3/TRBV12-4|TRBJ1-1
ASMWEVNTEAF
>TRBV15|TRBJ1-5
ATSLRTGPPVNQPQH
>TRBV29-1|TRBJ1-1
SVRGWGTEAF
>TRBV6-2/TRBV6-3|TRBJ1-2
ASSFVRGALGYT
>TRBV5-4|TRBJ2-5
ASSSGLAQETQY
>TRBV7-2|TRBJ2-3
ASSLWGLAGDTDTQY
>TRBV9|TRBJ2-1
ASSVHSNEQF
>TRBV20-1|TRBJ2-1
SARLQGGAYNEQF
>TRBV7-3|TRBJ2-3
ASSFLRADTQY
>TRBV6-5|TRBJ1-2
DSVKPGQGGNYGYT
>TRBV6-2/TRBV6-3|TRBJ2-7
ASSYPRGRLLGNYYEQY
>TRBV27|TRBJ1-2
ASRPGTGGRNYGYT
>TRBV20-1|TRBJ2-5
SARVHGETQY
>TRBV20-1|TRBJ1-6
SARGRGNSPLH
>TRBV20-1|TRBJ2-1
SAPFSRDRGLNEQF
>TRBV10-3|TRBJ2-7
ASGDRVYEQY
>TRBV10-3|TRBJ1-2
AIRSPGTGTYYT
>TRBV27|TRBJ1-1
ASSLWGTEAF
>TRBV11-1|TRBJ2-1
ASSLAPAGRGDEQF
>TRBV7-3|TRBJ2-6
ASSRRGRTYSGANVLT
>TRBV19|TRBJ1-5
ASGEGDSSNQPQH
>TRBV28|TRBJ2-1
ASSFIAGGYSYNGQF
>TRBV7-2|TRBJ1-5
ASSSNRGLQPQH
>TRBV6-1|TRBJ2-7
TSSLDRSMYEQY
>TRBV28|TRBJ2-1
ASSKIAGGLYNEQF
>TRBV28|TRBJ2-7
ASSSLGEQY
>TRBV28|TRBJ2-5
ASSQDVRVKTQY
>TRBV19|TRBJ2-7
ASSKGQHYEQY
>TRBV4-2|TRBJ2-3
ASRLRQGSDTQY
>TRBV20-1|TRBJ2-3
SATDRVGSDTQY
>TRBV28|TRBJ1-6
ASSLPQGVGRSPLH
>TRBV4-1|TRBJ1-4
ASSQSKAFTNEKLF
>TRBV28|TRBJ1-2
ASSLIGGQGSYGYT
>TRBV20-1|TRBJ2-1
SVPNLQWSYNEQF